The next 8 T cell receptor beta chains were all read from a single sample in a study of OX40 agonist ivuxolimab in advanced cancers. Assay: immunoSEQ multiplex PCR; the TCRdb copy retains only in-frame clones and omits some. Altogether roughly 72,000 clones are present, nearly 90% being singletons, with the ten largest covering about an eighth. The sample consisted of CD4+ or CD8+ T cells sorted from blood, taken in a trial of the OX40 agonist ivuxolimab. These receptors came from an adult with an advanced solid tumor such as melanoma, head and neck, liver or kidney cancer.

The genes are TRBV6-1 and TRBJ2-1, with 8 bases matching TRBD1. This CDR3 is 14 amino acids long. Germline assignment: CDR1 MNHNS and CDR2 SASEGT. The junction had 6 bases not matched to a gene; V was cut back by 10 bases and J by 1 base. In nucleotides, the CDR3 is TGTGCCACTCGCGGACAGGGATCCTACAATGAGCAGTTCTTC. It translates to CATRGQGSYNEQFF.

The chain uses TRBV4-2 and TRBJ1-1; TRBD1 agrees at 7 bases. V lost 0 bases to trimming and J lost 0 bases; unmatched junction nucleotides: 10. Germline V gene data show CDR1 as LGHNA and CDR2 as YNFKEQ. CDR3 length equals 18 residues. CDR3 protein: CASSQDSGRGRVNTEAFF. CDR3 DNA: TGTGCCAGCAGCCAAGATTCCGGGAGGGGGCGGGTGAACACTGAAGCTTTCTTT.

This clone was seen more than once but under ten times. The chain employs TRBV7-9 and TRBJ2-1; D perhaps matches TRBD1 (5 bases). CDR1 and CDR2 (germline): SEHNR, FQNEAQ (reference sequence). CDR3 length: 13 residues. The germline V and J ends were trimmed by 3 bases and 6 bases, with 9 bases remaining between them. CDR3 residues: CASSFSQGNEQFF. CDR3 DNA sequence: TGTGCCAGCAGCTTCTCCCAGGGCAATGAGCAGTTCTTC. The full variable domain, completed using reference TRBV7-9 and TRBJ2-1, is DTGVSQNPRHKITKRGQNVTFRCDPISEHNRLYWYRQTLGQGPEFLTYFQNEAQLEKSRLLSDRFSAERPKGSFSTLEIQRTEQGDSAMYLCASSFSQGNEQFFGPGTRLTVL.

The sample holds one count of this clone. The chain couples TRBV5-1 to TRBJ2-1; D unresolved. There are 16 residues in the CDR3. The germline V gene encodes CDR1 SGHRS and CDR2 YFSETQ. The V and J ends lost 0 bases and 2 bases respectively, with 12 bases between them. The CDR3 reads CASSLDSRVTYNEQFF. The CDR3 DNA sequence: TGCGCCAGCAGCTTGGATAGCCGGGTGACCTACAATGAGCAGTTCTTC.

The rearrangement uses TRBV6-6 and TRBJ2-4, with D possibly matching TRBD1 (6 bases). Trimming stripped 8 bases from V and 2 bases from J, with 13 bases between. Germline V gives CDR1 MNHNY, CDR2 SVGAGI (reference sequence). The CDR3 loop spans 14 amino acids. CDR3 sequence: CASLGTLTKNIQYF. The CDR3 DNA reads as TGTGCCAGCCTTGGGACACTAACCAAAAACATTCAGTACTTC.

The V and J genes are TRBV15 and TRBJ2-6, with D perhaps TRBD1 (6 bases). The CDR3 is 15 amino acids. Germline CDR1 and CDR2: LNHNV and YYDKDF (reference sequence). CDR3 in DNA: TGTGCGACCGGGAAACAGGGCTCTGGGGCCAACGTCCTGACTTTC. Protein sequence: CATGKQGSGANVLTF.

V usage is TRBV28 and J usage is TRBJ2-7; 10 bases match TRBD1. This CDR3 has 15 amino acids. J lost 5 bases, V lost 3 bases, and 7 bases had no gene match. Germline CDR1 MDHEN, CDR2 SYDVKM. The CDR3 nucleotides read TGTGCCAGCAGTTTCCGTCCGACAGGGGGCCACGAGCAGTACTTC. Its protein is CASSFRPTGGHEQYF.

The V gene is TRBV5-1, the J gene TRBJ2-2; the match to TRBD2 covers 12 bases. Germline assignment: CDR1 SGHRS and CDR2 YFSETQ. The CDR3 consists of 18 residues. Trimming cost V 4 bases and J 0 bases; bases outside gene matches: 7. The CDR3 loop reads CASSPRLAGATNTGELFF. The CDR3 DNA follows: TGCGCCAGCAGCCCCCGACTAGCGGGAGCCACGAACACCGGGGAGCTGTTTTTT.